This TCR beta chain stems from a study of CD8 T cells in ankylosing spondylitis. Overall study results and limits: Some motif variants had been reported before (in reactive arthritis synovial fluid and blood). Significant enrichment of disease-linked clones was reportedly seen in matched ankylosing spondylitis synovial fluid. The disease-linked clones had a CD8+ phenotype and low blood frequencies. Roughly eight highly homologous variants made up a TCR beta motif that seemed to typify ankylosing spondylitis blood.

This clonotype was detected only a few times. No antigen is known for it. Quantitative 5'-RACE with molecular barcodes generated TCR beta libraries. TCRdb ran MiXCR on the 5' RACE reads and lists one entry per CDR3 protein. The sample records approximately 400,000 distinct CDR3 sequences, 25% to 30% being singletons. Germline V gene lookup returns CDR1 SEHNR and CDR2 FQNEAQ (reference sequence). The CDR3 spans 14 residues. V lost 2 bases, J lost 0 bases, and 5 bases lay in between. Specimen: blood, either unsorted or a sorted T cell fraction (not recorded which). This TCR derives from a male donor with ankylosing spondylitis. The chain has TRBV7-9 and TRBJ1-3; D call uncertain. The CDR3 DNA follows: TGTGCCAGCAGCTTAAGGACCTCTGGAAACACCATATATTTT. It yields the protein CASSLRTSGNTIYF.